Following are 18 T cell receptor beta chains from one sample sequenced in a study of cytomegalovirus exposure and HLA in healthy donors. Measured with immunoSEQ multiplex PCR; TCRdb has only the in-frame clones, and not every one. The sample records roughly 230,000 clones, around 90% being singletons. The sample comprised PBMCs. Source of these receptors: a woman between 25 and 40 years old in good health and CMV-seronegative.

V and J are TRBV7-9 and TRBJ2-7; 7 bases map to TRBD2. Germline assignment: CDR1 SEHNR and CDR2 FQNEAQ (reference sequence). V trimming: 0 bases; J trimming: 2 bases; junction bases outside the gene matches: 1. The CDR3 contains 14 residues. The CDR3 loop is CASSLALATYEQYF. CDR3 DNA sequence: TGTGCCAGCAGCTTAGCACTAGCGACCTACGAGCAGTACTTC.

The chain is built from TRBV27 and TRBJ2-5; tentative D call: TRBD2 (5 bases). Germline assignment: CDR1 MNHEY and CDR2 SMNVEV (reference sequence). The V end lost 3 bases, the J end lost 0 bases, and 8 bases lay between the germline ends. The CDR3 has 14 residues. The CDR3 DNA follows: TGTGCCAGCAGTTTTTCCGGGGACCAAGAGACCCAGTACTTC. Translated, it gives CASSFSGDQETQYF.

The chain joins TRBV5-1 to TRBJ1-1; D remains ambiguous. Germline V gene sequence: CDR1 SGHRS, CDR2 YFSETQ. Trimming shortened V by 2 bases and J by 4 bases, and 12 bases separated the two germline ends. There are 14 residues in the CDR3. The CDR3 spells CASSFWEMGTEAFF. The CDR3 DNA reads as TGCGCCAGCAGCTTCTGGGAAATGGGCACTGAAGCTTTCTTT. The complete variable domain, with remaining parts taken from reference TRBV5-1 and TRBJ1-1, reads KAGVTQTPRYLIKTRGQQVTLSCSPISGHRSVSWYQQTPGQGLQFLFEYFSETQRNKGNFPGRFSGRQFSNSRSEMNVSTLELGDSALYLCASSFWEMGTEAFFGQGTRLTVV.

CDR3 in amino acids: CASSQEPGGAAKNIQYF. DNA of the CDR3: TGCGCCAGCAGCCAAGAACCGGGGGGCGCGGCCAAAAACATTCAGTACTTC. The chain recombines TRBV4-1 with TRBJ2-4; D perhaps matches TRBD2 (7 bases). V was pared by 0 bases and J by 1 base, with 13 bases between. The length of the CDR3 is 17 residues. Germline CDR1 reads MGHRA; CDR2 reads YSYEKL.

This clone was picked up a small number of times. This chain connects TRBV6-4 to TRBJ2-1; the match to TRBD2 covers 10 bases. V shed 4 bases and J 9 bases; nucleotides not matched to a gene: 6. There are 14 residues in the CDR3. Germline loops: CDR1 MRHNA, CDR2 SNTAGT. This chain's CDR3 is CASSVGLAIGEQFF. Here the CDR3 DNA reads TGTGCCAGCAGTGTGGGACTAGCGATCGGTGAGCAGTTCTTC.

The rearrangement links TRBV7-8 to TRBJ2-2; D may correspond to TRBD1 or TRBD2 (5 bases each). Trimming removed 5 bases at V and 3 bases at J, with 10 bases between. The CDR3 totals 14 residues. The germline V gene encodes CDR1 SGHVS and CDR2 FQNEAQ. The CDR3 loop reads CASSPGTYTGELFF. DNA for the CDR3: TGTGCCAGCAGCCCAGGGACCTACACCGGGGAGCTGTTTTTT.

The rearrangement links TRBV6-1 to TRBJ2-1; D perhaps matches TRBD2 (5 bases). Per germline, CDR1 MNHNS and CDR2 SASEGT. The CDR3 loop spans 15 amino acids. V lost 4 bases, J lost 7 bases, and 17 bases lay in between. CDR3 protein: CASSVLGGSVNEQFF. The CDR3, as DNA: TGTGCCAGCAGTGTTCTAGGCGGGTCAGTAAATGAGCAGTTCTTC.

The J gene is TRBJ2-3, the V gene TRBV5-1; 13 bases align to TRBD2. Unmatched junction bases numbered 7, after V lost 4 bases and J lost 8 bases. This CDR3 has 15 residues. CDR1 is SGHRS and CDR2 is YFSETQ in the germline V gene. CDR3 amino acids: CASSAGLAGEGTQYF. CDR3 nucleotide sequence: TGCGCCAGCAGCGCTGGACTAGCGGGAGAGGGTACGCAGTATTTT.

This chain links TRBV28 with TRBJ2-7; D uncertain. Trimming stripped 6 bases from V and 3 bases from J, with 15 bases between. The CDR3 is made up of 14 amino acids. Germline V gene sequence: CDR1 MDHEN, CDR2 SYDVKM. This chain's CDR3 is CASSPTAPSYEQYF. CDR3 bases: TGTGCCAGCAGCCCCACGGCCCCTAGCTACGAGCAGTACTTC.

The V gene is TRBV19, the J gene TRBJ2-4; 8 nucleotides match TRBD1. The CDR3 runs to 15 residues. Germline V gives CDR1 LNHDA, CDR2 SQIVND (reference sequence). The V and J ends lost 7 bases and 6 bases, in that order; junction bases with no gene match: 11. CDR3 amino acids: CASNPGQGEINIQYF. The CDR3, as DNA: TGTGCCAGTAACCCCGGACAGGGAGAGATAAACATTCAGTACTTC.

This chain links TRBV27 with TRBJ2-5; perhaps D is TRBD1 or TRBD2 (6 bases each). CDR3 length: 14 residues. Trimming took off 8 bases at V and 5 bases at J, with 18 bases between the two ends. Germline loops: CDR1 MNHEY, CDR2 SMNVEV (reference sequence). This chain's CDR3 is CASGLYRESETQYF. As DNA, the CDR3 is TGTGCCAGCGGACTATACAGGGAGTCGGAGACCCAGTACTTC.

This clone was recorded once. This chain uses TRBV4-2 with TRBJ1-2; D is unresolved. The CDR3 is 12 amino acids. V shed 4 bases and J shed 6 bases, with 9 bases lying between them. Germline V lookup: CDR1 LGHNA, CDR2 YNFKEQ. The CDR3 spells CASSPDMDGYTF. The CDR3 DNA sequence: TGTGCCAGCAGCCCAGATATGGATGGCTACACCTTC.

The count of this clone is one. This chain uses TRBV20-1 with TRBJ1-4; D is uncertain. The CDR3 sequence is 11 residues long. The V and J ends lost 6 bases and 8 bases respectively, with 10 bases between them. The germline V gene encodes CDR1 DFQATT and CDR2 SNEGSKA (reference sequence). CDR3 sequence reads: CSAPVREKLFF. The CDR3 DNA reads TGCAGTGCCCCTGTTCGAGAAAAACTGTTTTTT.

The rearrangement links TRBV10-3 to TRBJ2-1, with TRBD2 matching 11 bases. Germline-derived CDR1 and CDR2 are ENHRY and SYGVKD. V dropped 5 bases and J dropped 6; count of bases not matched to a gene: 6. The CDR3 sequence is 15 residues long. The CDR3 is CAISLLAGEFNEQFF. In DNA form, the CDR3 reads TGTGCCATCAGTTTACTAGCGGGAGAGTTCAATGAGCAGTTCTTC.

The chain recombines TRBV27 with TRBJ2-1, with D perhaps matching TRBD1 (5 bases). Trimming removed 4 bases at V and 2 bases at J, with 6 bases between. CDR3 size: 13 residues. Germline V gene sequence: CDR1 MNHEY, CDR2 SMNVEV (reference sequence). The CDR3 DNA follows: TGTGCCAGCAGTTGGGGCGCCTACAATGAGCAGTTCTTC. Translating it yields CASSWGAYNEQFF.

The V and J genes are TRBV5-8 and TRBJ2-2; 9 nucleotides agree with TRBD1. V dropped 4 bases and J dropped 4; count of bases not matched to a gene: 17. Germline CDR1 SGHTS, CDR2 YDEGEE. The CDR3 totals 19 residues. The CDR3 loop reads CASSARRQGGFSLTGELFF. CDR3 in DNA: TGTGCCAGCAGCGCCCGGCGACAGGGGGGTTTCAGTCTCACCGGGGAGCTGTTTTTT.

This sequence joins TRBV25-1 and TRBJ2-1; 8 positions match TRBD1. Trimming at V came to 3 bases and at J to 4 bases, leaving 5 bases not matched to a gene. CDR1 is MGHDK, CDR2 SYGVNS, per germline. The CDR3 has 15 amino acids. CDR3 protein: CASSDSGTGYNEQFF. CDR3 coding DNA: TGTGCCAGCAGTGACTCCGGGACAGGATACAATGAGCAGTTCTTC.

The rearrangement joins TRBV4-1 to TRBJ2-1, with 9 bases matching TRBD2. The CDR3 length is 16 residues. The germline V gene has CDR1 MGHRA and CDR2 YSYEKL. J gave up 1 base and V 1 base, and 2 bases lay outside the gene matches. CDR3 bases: TGCGCCAGCAGCCAAGGACTAGCGGTATCCTACAATGAGCAGTTCTTC. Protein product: CASSQGLAVSYNEQFF.